A selection of T cell receptor beta chains follows, all from one sample in a study of molecular identifiers for immune sequencing clone quantification. In TCRdb, the PCR reads were re-called with MiXCR into one record per CDR3 protein. The table lists some 680,000 distinct CDR3 sequences, about 25% of them singletons. Sequencing was performed on naive CD8+ T cells from blood, with Jurkat cell RNA spiked in. All receptors derive from a human donor in good health. Some libraries in this study had Jurkat cell RNA spiked in. Each CDR3 is given with its conserved first and last residue. The order of the fields is J gene, clone size, D gene, CDR3 length, V gene, CDR3 protein, CDR3 DNA. A D gene is named only where the DNA matches it firmly. Rows give clone size only sometimes, using once, few, many, or a class for an expanded clone.

TRBJ2-7,few,NA,14,TRBV4-1,CASSLGTGTGEQYF,TGCGCCAGCAGCCTAGGTACAGGGACGGGGGAGCAGTACTTC
TRBJ2-3,few,NA,16,TRBV14,CASSQEEAPSTDTQYF,TGTGCCAGCAGCCAAGAGGAAGCTCCTAGCACAGATACGCAGTATTTT
TRBJ1-3,few,NA,15,TRBV7-6,CASSSMQGIGNTIYF,TGTGCCAGCAGCTCCATGCAGGGAATCGGAAACACCATATATTTT
TRBJ1-1,many,NA,11,TRBV30,CAWSVHREAFF,TGTGCCTGGAGTGTACATCGGGAAGCTTTCTTT
TRBJ1-4,NA,NA,17,TRBV7-9,CASRSSLLRGGGGKLFF,TGTGCCAGCAGATCCTCCCTCCTTAGGGGTGGTGGTGGAAAACTGTTTTTT
TRBJ2-5,few,NA,15,TRBV4-3,CASSQDRGTQETQYF,TGCGCCAGCAGCCAAGACCGGGGGACCCAAGAGACCCAGTACTTC
TRBJ2-6,many,NA,16,TRBV2,CASADSYISGANVLTF,TGTGCCAGCGCTGACAGTTACATCTCCGGGGCCAACGTCCTGACTTTC
TRBJ2-5,many,TRBD2,14,TRBV7-9,CASMGLAGPETQYF,TGTGCCAGCATGGGGCTAGCGGGTCCAGAGACCCAGTACTTC
TRBJ1-1,NA,NA,16,TRBV30,CAWSGFSGGGESEAFF,TGTGCCTGGAGCGGGTTTTCCGGGGGGGGCGAATCTGAAGCTTTCTTT
TRBJ1-4,few,NA,15,TRBV21-1,CASSKAGGAREKLFF,TGTGCCAGCAGCAAAGCGGGGGGGGCACGAGAAAAACTGTTTTTT
TRBJ2-7,many,NA,15,TRBV10-3,CAISESAGLPYEQYF,TGTGCCATCAGTGAGTCTGCGGGATTGCCCTACGAGCAGTACTTC
TRBJ2-5,NA,NA,14,TRBV5-1,CASSSGARMEPQYF,TGCGCCAGCAGCTCCGGGGCGAGGATGGAGCCCCAGTACTTC
TRBJ2-5,many,TRBD1,12,TRBV20-1,CSAGTERETQYF,TGCAGTGCCGGGACAGAGAGAGAGACCCAGTACTTC
TRBJ1-1,many,NA,17,TRBV6-5,CASSYSNVGAGVTEAFF,TGTGCCAGCAGTTACTCAAACGTCGGGGCCGGGGTGACTGAAGCTTTCTTT
TRBJ1-2,many,NA,16,TRBV4-3,CASSQDHRALANGYTF,TGCGCCAGCAGCCAAGATCATCGCGCTCTCGCAAACGGCTACACCTTC
TRBJ1-1,many,NA,13,TRBV6-1,CASSVDLGVLAFF,TGTGCCAGCAGTGTAGATTTGGGGGTACTGGCTTTCTTT
TRBJ2-1,NA,NA,14,TRBV7-9,CASSSRTTIREQFF,TGTGCCAGCAGCTCCAGGACTACTATCCGTGAGCAGTTCTTC
TRBJ2-3,many,NA,14,TRBV5-4,CASSFYRGADTQYF,TGTGCCAGCAGCTTCTATAGGGGAGCAGATACGCAGTATTTT
TRBJ1-1,many,NA,15,TRBV7-9,CASSLALTTNTEAFF,TGTGCCAGCAGCTTAGCGCTCACAACCAACACTGAAGCTTTCTTT
TRBJ2-3,many,NA,17,TRBV29-1,CSADDIGRGISTDTQYF,TGCAGCGCCGACGACATCGGCAGGGGCATAAGCACAGATACGCAGTATTTT
TRBJ1-6,few,NA,15,TRBV30,CAWTYDPGPNSPLHF,TGTGCCTGGACCTATGACCCGGGTCCCAATTCACCCCTCCACTTT
TRBJ2-7,NA,NA,13,TRBV20-1,CSARSDSNYEQYF,TGCAGTGCTAGATCGGACAGCAACTACGAGCAGTACTTC
TRBJ2-1,NA,TRBD2,16,TRBV11-3,CASSLGPSGGYNEQFF,TGTGCCAGCAGCTTAGGTCCTAGCGGGGGGTACAATGAGCAGTTCTTC
TRBJ1-1,NA,NA,14,TRBV5-1,CASSPGLMNSEAFF,TGCGCCAGCAGCCCAGGGTTAATGAACTCTGAAGCTTTCTTT
TRBJ2-1,few,NA,13,TRBV6-2/TRBV6-3,CASRYRGGHEQFF,TGTGCCAGCAGGTACAGGGGAGGGCATGAGCAGTTCTTC
TRBJ2-3,NA,TRBD1,16,TRBV3-1,CASSQVIRDSFFWQYF,TGTGCCAGCAGCCAAGTCATCCGGGACAGTTTCTTTTGGCAGTATTTT
TRBJ2-2,NA,NA,18,TRBV4-2,CASSQVGSGQRNTGELFF,TGTGCCAGCAGCCAAGTTGGGTCCGGACAGCGAAACACCGGGGAGCTGTTTTTT
TRBJ2-5,NA,TRBD2,16,TRBV6-2/TRBV6-3,CASGTPGLARQETQYF,TGTGCCAGCGGGACTCCGGGACTAGCGAGACAAGAGACCCAGTACTTC
TRBJ2-3,few,TRBD2,18,TRBV3-1,CASSPGLAGVRSTDTQYF,TGTGCCAGCAGTCCGGGACTAGCGGGAGTTAGGAGCACAGATACGCAGTATTTT
TRBJ2-3,few,TRBD2,15,TRBV2,CAGTISGRAVDTQYF,TGTGCCGGTACCATTAGCGGGAGGGCTGTTGATACGCAGTATTTT
TRBJ2-7,many,NA,14,TRBV20-1,CSAKGRGPFYEQYF,TGCAGTGCTAAGGGGCGGGGGCCCTTCTACGAGCAGTACTTC
TRBJ1-5,NA,NA,11,TRBV19,CASGANQPRHF,TGTGCCAGCGGGGCCAATCAGCCCCGGCATTTT
TRBJ2-3,many,NA,13,TRBV10-1,CASSDLVTDTQYF,TGCGCCAGCAGTGATCTGGTAACAGATACGCAGTATTTT
TRBJ1-3,NA,NA,15,TRBV5-1,CASSPEPNSGNTIYF,TGCGCCAGCAGCCCGGAACCTAACTCTGGAAACACCATATATTTT
TRBJ2-5,NA,NA,12,TRBV12-3/TRBV12-4,CASSQGMETQYF,TGTGCCAGCTCGCAGGGTATGGAGACCCAGTACTTC
TRBJ2-7,NA,TRBD2,15,TRBV6-5,CASSYSGGTPYEQYF,TGTGCCAGCAGTTATAGCGGGGGGACCCCCTACGAGCAGTACTTC
TRBJ1-4,many,NA,16,TRBV4-1,CASSQPPETGEEKLFF,TGCGCCAGCAGCCAACCACCTGAGACAGGCGAGGAAAAACTGTTTTTT
TRBJ1-1,NA,NA,14,TRBV6-5,CASSYYPPGTEAFF,TGTGCCAGCAGTTACTATCCTCCGGGGACTGAAGCTTTCTTT
TRBJ2-3,few,NA,14,TRBV27,CASSPAGATDTQYF,TGTGCCAGCAGTCCAGCAGGGGCGACAGATACGCAGTATTTT
TRBJ2-7,NA,TRBD1,13,TRBV7-3,CASSLGQDHEQYF,TGTGCCAGCAGCTTGGGACAGGACCACGAGCAGTACTTC
TRBJ2-7,few,NA,12,TRBV20-1,CSARDLAIEQYF,TGCAGTGCTAGAGATCTGGCCATCGAGCAGTACTTC
TRBJ2-3,many,TRBD2,16,TRBV14,CASNISGRAFSDTQYF,TGTGCCAGCAACATTAGCGGGAGGGCTTTCTCAGATACGCAGTATTTT
TRBJ2-3,NA,NA,18,TRBV4-1,CSSSQDRTGGGGTDTQYF,TGCTCCAGCAGCCAAGATCGGACGGGGGGCGGAGGCACAGATACGCAGTATTTT